The 5 T cell receptor beta chains below come from one sample, sequenced in a study of T cells after yellow fever vaccination. TCRdb re-called the 5' RACE reads through MiXCR, storing one row per CDR3 protein. Of around 610,000 distinct CDR3 sequences listed, about 13% are singletons. Here the sequenced sample was PBMCs, taken on the day of the yellow fever booster vaccination. Receptor source: a young man who received the YFV17D yellow fever vaccine.

This clonotype occurred a few times. The V gene is TRBV30, the J gene TRBJ1-2, with 8 bases lining up with TRBD1. Germline V gene data show CDR1 as GTSNPN and CDR2 as SVGIG (reference sequence). V was pared by 2 bases and J by 6 bases, with 8 bases of the junction left unmatched. This CDR3 has 14 amino acids. Written as DNA, the CDR3 is TGTGCCTGGAGTTCCACCGACAGGGGAGATGGCTACACCTTC. Translation gives CAWSSTDRGDGYTF. The variable domain in full, with the rest retrieved from reference TRBV30 and TRBJ1-2, is SQTIHQWPATLVQPVGSPLSLECTVEGTSNPNLYWYRQAAGRGLQLLFYSVGIGQISSEVPQNLSASRPQDRQFILSSKKLLLSDSGFYLCAWSSTDRGDGYTFGSGTRLTVV.

This clonotype appeared many times. The rearrangement uses TRBV20-1 and TRBJ2-2; 13 nucleotides line up with TRBD2. The CDR3 has 14 amino acids. Germline V gives CDR1 DFQATT, CDR2 SNEGSKA (reference sequence). The V segment lost 4 bases and the J segment 6 bases; nucleotides outside the gene matches: 2. The CDR3 nucleotides are TGCAGTGCTACGACTAGCGGGAGGTCCGGGGAGCTGTTTTTT. Its translation: CSATTSGRSGELFF.

V usage is TRBV23-1 and J usage is TRBJ2-7, with a tentative D call TRBD1 (5 bases). TRBV23-1 is annotated as an ORF whose role is uncertain. Between the trimmed V and J ends, which lost 6 bases and 6 bases, there was a span of 18 bases. The CDR3 loop spans 14 amino acids. The CDR3 coding sequence is TGCGCCAGCAGCCCGGTGGAGACAGAACTCGAGCAGTACTTC. Translated, it gives CASSPVETELEQYF.

There are a few counts of this clonotype. The genes are TRBV3-1 and TRBJ2-3, with unresolved D. The CDR3 is 16 amino acids. Germline loops: CDR1 LGHDT, CDR2 YNNKEL (reference sequence). Trimming shortened V by 1 base and J by 0 bases, and 11 bases separated the two germline ends. The DNA of the CDR3 is TGTGCCAGCAGCCAAGGGAGTAGGCGGAGCACAGATACGCAGTATTTT. This codes for CASSQGSRRSTDTQYF.

A few counts support this clonotype. The CDR3 region is CASSPRTSGRSYNEQFF. CDR3 DNA sequence: TGTGCCAGCAGCCCCCGGACTAGCGGCCGCTCCTACAATGAGCAGTTCTTC. The V and J genes are TRBV5-5 and TRBJ2-1; 10 bases align to TRBD2. CDR1 and CDR2 (germline): SGHKS, YYEKEE (reference sequence). Germline trimming cut 4 bases from V and 0 bases from J; bases unmatched to any gene: 7. This CDR3 spans 17 amino acids. Filled out from reference TRBV5-5 and TRBJ2-1, the complete variable domain reads DAGVTQSPTHLIKTRGQQVTLRCSPISGHKSVSWYQQVLGQGPQFIFQYYEKEERGRGNFPDRFSARQFPNYSSELNVNALLLGDSALYLCASSPRTSGRSYNEQFFGPGTRLTVL.